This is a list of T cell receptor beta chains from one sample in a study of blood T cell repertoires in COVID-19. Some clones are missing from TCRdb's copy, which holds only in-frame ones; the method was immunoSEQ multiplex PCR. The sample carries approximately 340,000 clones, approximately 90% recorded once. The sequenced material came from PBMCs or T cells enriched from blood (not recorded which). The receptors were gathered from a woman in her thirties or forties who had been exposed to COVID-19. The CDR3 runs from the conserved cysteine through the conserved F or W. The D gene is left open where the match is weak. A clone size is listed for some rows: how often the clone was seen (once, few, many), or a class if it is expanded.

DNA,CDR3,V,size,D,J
TGCAGCGTCCAAGGTGGCGGACTAAACACTGAAGCTTTCTTT,CSVQGGGLNTEAFF,TRBV29-1,NA,NA,TRBJ1-1
TGTGCCACCAGCATCTACAGGGATAGCAATCAGCCCCAGCATTTT,CATSIYRDSNQPQHF,TRBV15,NA,NA,TRBJ1-5
TGTGCCACCAGCAGAGATTTCGGGGGGTTGGCTGAAGCTTTCTTT,CATSRDFGGLAEAFF,TRBV15,once,NA,TRBJ1-1
TGTGCCAGCAGCCGATGGGACAGGCCACAAGAGACCCAGTACTTC,CASSRWDRPQETQYF,TRBV3-1/TRBV3-2,NA,TRBD1,TRBJ2-5
TGTGCCAGCAGCGTAGGACTAGCAACCCCAGATACGCAGTATTTT,CASSVGLATPDTQYF,TRBV9,NA,TRBD2,TRBJ2-3
TGTGCCTGGAGTCGGACAGGGCAGACTGGCTACACCTTC,CAWSRTGQTGYTF,TRBV30,NA,TRBD1,TRBJ1-2
TGTGCCTGGAGTGTTTCAGGGGGCGGGGAGCTGTTTTTT,CAWSVSGGGELFF,TRBV30,NA,TRBD1,TRBJ2-2
TGTGCCATAACGGGGAACCAAGAGACCCAGTACTTC,CAITGNQETQYF,TRBV12-3/TRBV12-4,NA,NA,TRBJ2-5
TGTGCCAGCGGGACAGACTATGGCTACACCTTC,CASGTDYGYTF,TRBV27,NA,TRBD1,TRBJ1-2
TGTGCCAGCAAAGTACAGGGGGGGCAGCCCCAGCATTTT,CASKVQGGQPQHF,TRBV28,NA,TRBD1,TRBJ1-5
TGCAGCGCTTCCGACAGAGTGAACACTGAAGCTTTCTTT,CSASDRVNTEAFF,TRBV29-1,once,NA,TRBJ1-1
TGTGCCAGCAGTGAAGGGTGGGCAAGCTATGGCTACACCTTC,CASSEGWASYGYTF,TRBV2,NA,NA,TRBJ1-2
TGCGCCAGCAGCCAAGATCTGGCAGGGAGCAATCAGCCCCAGCATTTT,CASSQDLAGSNQPQHF,TRBV4-1,NA,NA,TRBJ1-5
TGTGCCAGCACCCCGGGAGGGAGCTCCTACAATGAGCAGTTCTTC,CASTPGGSSYNEQFF,TRBV19,NA,TRBD2,TRBJ2-1
TGTGCCACCAGCAGAGATCCCCGGACAGGAGACTACACCTTC,CATSRDPRTGDYTF,TRBV15,NA,TRBD1,TRBJ1-2
TGTGCCAGCAGCTTGGGACAGGGTGGCGCCGGGGAGCTGTTTTTT,CASSLGQGGAGELFF,TRBV7-9,NA,TRBD1,TRBJ2-2
TGTGCCAGCAGTTTGCGTGTTACAGGGGGCGGTGAAGCTTTCTTT,CASSLRVTGGGEAFF,TRBV27,NA,TRBD1,TRBJ1-1
TGTGCCAGCAGTCAAAGGGAGAGGCAGTACTATGGCTACACCTTC,CASSQRERQYYGYTF,TRBV6-5,NA,NA,TRBJ1-2
TGTGCCACCACCCGGGACAGGGGGAACACTGAAGCTTTCTTT,CATTRDRGNTEAFF,TRBV15,NA,TRBD1,TRBJ1-1
TGTGCCTGGAGTGTAAGGGGCGCTGGAAACACCATATATTTT,CAWSVRGAGNTIYF,TRBV30,NA,NA,TRBJ1-3
TGTGCCAGCAGCCCGCCGGGACAGGGAACTAGCAATCAGCCCCAGCATTTT,CASSPPGQGTSNQPQHF,TRBV7-2,few,TRBD1,TRBJ1-5
TGTGCCAGCAGCTTATTTTCCGTTAGCGATAATGAGCAGTTCTTC,CASSLFSVSDNEQFF,TRBV7-2,NA,NA,TRBJ2-1
TGTGCCAGCAGCCAAGATCCCCTAGCGGGGGGTTACAATGAGCAGTTCTTC,CASSQDPLAGGYNEQFF,TRBV4-2,NA,TRBD2,TRBJ2-1
TGCAGTGCTAGTCGGGGGAATAATTCACCCCTCCACTTT,CSASRGNNSPLHF,TRBV20-1,NA,NA,TRBJ1-6
TGTGCCAGCTCACCCGACAGGGGAGGACTGGGTTCACCCCTCCACTTT,CASSPDRGGLGSPLHF,TRBV18,NA,TRBD1,TRBJ1-6
TGTGCCAGCAGCTTGGTCTTGAACACCGGGGAGCTGTTTTTT,CASSLVLNTGELFF,TRBV5-5,NA,NA,TRBJ2-2
TGTGCCAGCAGCTACCAACGACAGAGCACTAATGAAAAACTGTTTTTT,CASSYQRQSTNEKLFF,TRBV11-2,NA,NA,TRBJ1-4
TGTGCCAGCAGCTTGGCGGGGGGCGGATACAATGAGCAGTTCTTC,CASSLAGGGYNEQFF,TRBV5-5,NA,NA,TRBJ2-1
TGTGCCAGTAGTGTAGGATGGGACATAAACACTGAAGCTTTCTTT,CASSVGWDINTEAFF,TRBV19,NA,NA,TRBJ1-1
TGTGCCAGCAGCTTGGGGCAGGGGGTCACTGAAGCTTTCTTT,CASSLGQGVTEAFF,TRBV5-8,NA,TRBD1,TRBJ1-1
TGCAGCGTCGGCGACAGGGCCCCCACCTACGAGCAGTACTTC,CSVGDRAPTYEQYF,TRBV29-1,NA,TRBD1,TRBJ2-7
TGTGCCAGCAGCTTAGTGGGGGGTTCTGGGGCCAACGTCCTGACTTTC,CASSLVGGSGANVLTF,TRBV7-2,NA,NA,TRBJ2-6
TGTGCCAGCAGCCAAGATCCGGGAGGACGCACTGAAGCTTTCTTT,CASSQDPGGRTEAFF,TRBV3-1/TRBV3-2,NA,NA,TRBJ1-1
TGCGCCAGCAGCATTGGCGGGGATAGCAATCAGCCCCAGCATTTT,CASSIGGDSNQPQHF,TRBV5-1,NA,NA,TRBJ1-5
TGCAGTGCTAGCCCCCTCTACGAGCAGTACTTC,CSASPLYEQYF,TRBV20-1,once,NA,TRBJ2-7
TGTGCCAGCAGCGAAAGGGGGACGGAGGCTAACTATGGCTACACCTTC,CASSERGTEANYGYTF,TRBV7-9,NA,NA,TRBJ1-2
TGCAGCGTTTTCGGACTAGCGGGGAAACGCACCGGGGAGCTGTTTTTT,CSVFGLAGKRTGELFF,TRBV29-1,few,TRBD2,TRBJ2-2
TGTGCCAGCAGCGGACAGGGTTCATCTCCCCAGGCCCAGGGGTACACTGAAGCTTTCTTT,CASSGQGSSPQAQGYTEAFF,TRBV7-6,NA,TRBD1,TRBJ1-1
TGTGCCAGCACAATCCGAGCTCTTAGCAATCAGCCCCAGCATTTT,CASTIRALSNQPQHF,TRBV7-2,NA,NA,TRBJ1-5
TGTGCCAGCAGCACTGGGGACACCCGCTTAACTGACTATGGCTACACCTTC,CASSTGDTRLTDYGYTF,TRBV6-2/TRBV6-3,NA,NA,TRBJ1-2
TGTGCCAGTAGTATAGATCATCTAGCGGGAGACTCCTACGAGCAGTACTTC,CASSIDHLAGDSYEQYF,TRBV19,NA,TRBD2,TRBJ2-7
TGTGCCAGCGGGCGGGGGTTAAGCACCTTC,CASGRGLSTF,TRBV21-1,NA,NA,TRBJ1-2
TGTGCCAGCAGCCCGGGACTAGCGGGAGAGACCCAGTACTTC,CASSPGLAGETQYF,TRBV7-6,few,TRBD2,TRBJ2-5
TGTGCCAGCAACCCCCGGCTAGCGGGGTACGAGCAGTACTTC,CASNPRLAGYEQYF,TRBV7-8,NA,TRBD2,TRBJ2-7